This T cell receptor beta chain was identified during a study of T cell repertoires and HLA-DP antigens. As for this clone: Its antigen is not known.

This table comes from immunoSEQ multiplex PCR, and its TCRdb copy is limited to in-frame clones, with some not included. The sample holds around 100,000 clones, 90% to 95% seen once. The CDR3 is 16 amino acids. Trimming at V came to 5 bases and at J to 6 bases, leaving 10 bases not matched to a gene. Germline CDR1 and CDR2: SGHVS and FNYEAQ. Sequenced sample: CD4+ T cells from PBMCs. The sequence was collected from a woman aged 18-29 years in good health and CMV-seronegative. V and J are TRBV7-6 and TRBJ2-2; TRBD2 matches at 9 bases. The CDR3, as DNA: TGTGCCAGCAGCCCCAGGGCTAGCGGGACTGCCGGGGAGCTGTTTTTT. This translates into CASSPRASGTAGELFF.